Sequencing of this T cell receptor beta chain was carried out in a study of T cell clonotyping in hematopoietic cell transplantation. The study's findings and limits: Higher Inverse Simpson Index values in graft donor and pretransplant recipient predicted broader posttransplant TCR diversity. Without cell sorting, CD4 versus CD8 contributions remain unresolved. After transplant, recipient diversity fell while pathologically expanded clonotypes grew through day 180. Few recipient clonotypes overlapped donors; over 97% were de novo at given depth.

Assay used: immunoSEQ multiplex PCR; TCRdb lists only in-frame clones, some missing. The sample has some 15,000 clones, approximately 87% seen once. Points on this clone: The antigen remains undetermined.

CDR1 SGDLS and CDR2 YYNGEE come from the germline V gene. The CDR3 is made up of 15 amino acids. Trimming stripped 3 bases from V and 0 bases from J, with 11 bases between. Sequencing was carried out using peripheral blood mononuclear cells. The origin of this receptor is a man over 45 in good health. Some clones in this sample may be carry-over from other donors' samples. This rearrangement joins TRBV9 to TRBJ2-3; D remains ambiguous. The CDR3 is CASSAPTTSTDTQYF. CDR3 bases: TGTGCCAGCAGCGCACCAACCACTAGCACAGATACGCAGTATTTT.